This is a list of T cell receptor beta chains from one sample in a study of beta chain features in type 1 diabetes. Assay: immunoSEQ multiplex PCR; the TCRdb copy retains only in-frame clones and omits some. The sample yields tens of thousands of clones, around 69% seen once. Sequencing input: Tregs from blood. These TCRs come from a young man with type 1 diabetes. Both conserved end residues are part of each CDR3. The D gene is left open where the match is weak. Clone size is shown for a subset of rows, as once, few, many or a class of expanded clone.

D gene | J gene | V gene | clone size | CDR3 DNA | CDR3 protein
NA | TRBJ1-1 | TRBV29-1 | NA | TGCAGCGTTGAGGGGGGGATGGGCACTGAAGCTTTCTTT | CSVEGGMGTEAFF
NA | TRBJ2-5 | TRBV10-3 | NA | TGTGCCATCAGTGAGCGGTTCCTTCAGGGGAAAGAGACCCAGTACTTC | CAISERFLQGKETQYF
TRBD1 | TRBJ2-3 | TRBV28 | NA | TGTGCCAGCAGTTTAGAAGGAAGGGGGCGCGTGCGGATCACAGATACGCAGTATTTT | CASSLEGRGRVRITDTQYF
TRBD1 | TRBJ2-1 | TRBV5-1 | once | TGCGCCAGCAGCTTACAGGGGGCAACTGACGATGAGCAGTTCTTC | CASSLQGATDDEQFF
NA | TRBJ2-6 | TRBV11-2 | few | TGTGCCAGCAGCCTACGAAAACCGGGACTGAAATCTGGGGCCAACGTCCTGACTTTC | CASSLRKPGLKSGANVLTF
TRBD1 | TRBJ2-3 | TRBV5-4 | NA | TGTGCCAGCAGTTCCGGGACAGGGGGCGCGGATACGCAGTATTTT | CASSSGTGGADTQYF
TRBD2 | TRBJ2-5 | TRBV5-6 | NA | TGTGCCAGCAGCTTAAGACTAGCGGGAGCGGTGGAGACCCAGTACTTC | CASSLRLAGAVETQYF
TRBD2 | TRBJ2-2 | TRBV10-3 | NA | TGTGCCATCAGGGGACTACAAGATATCACCGGGGAGCTGTTTTTT | CAIRGLQDITGELFF
NA | TRBJ1-1 | TRBV18 | NA | TGTGCCAGCTCACCCCGACAGAACCTCTTACCTCCTAACACTGAAGCTTTCTTT | CASSPRQNLLPPNTEAFF
NA | TRBJ2-1 | TRBV28 | few | TGTGCCAGCAGCCCGCCAGGGGATGAGCAGTTCTTC | CASSPPGDEQFF
NA | TRBJ2-1 | TRBV7-2 | NA | TGTGCCAGCAGCTTAGGGACAGCTGAGCAGTTCTTC | CASSLGTAEQFF
TRBD2 | TRBJ2-1 | TRBV4-1 | few | TGCGCCAGCAGCCCTCAGCGGGGGGACAATGAGCAGTTCTTC | CASSPQRGDNEQFF
TRBD2 | TRBJ2-5 | TRBV7-2 | NA | TGTGCCAGCAGCTTCTCTCTAGCGGGAGGGCAAGAGACCCAGTACTTC | CASSFSLAGGQETQYF
NA | TRBJ2-7 | TRBV7-2 | few | TGTGCCAGCAGCCCAGCCGCTGGCCAGGGCTACGAGCAGTACTTC | CASSPAAGQGYEQYF
TRBD1 | TRBJ2-7 | TRBV6-1 | NA | TGTGCCAGCAGTGAATTTCCGGGACAGGGGAACTACGAGCAGTACTTC | CASSEFPGQGNYEQYF
TRBD2 | TRBJ2-3 | TRBV28 | NA | TGTGCCAGCAGTCTAGCGGGAAACGCAGATACGCAGTATTTT | CASSLAGNADTQYF
TRBD1 | TRBJ2-1 | TRBV7-9 | NA | TGTGCCAGCAGCTCTTACAGGGGACCCTACAATGAGCAGTTCTTC | CASSSYRGPYNEQFF
NA | TRBJ2-3 | TRBV18 | few | TGTGCCAGCTCCCCTCGGAGGGCAGATACGCAGTATTTT | CASSPRRADTQYF
NA | TRBJ1-1 | TRBV6-5 | NA | TGTGCCAGCAGTCAAACACCTACAGGTACTGAAGCTTTCTTT | CASSQTPTGTEAFF
NA | TRBJ2-5 | TRBV11-2 | NA | TGTGCCAGCAGCGCTACACGGACAGCCCAAGAGACCCAGTACTTC | CASSATRTAQETQYF
NA | TRBJ1-5 | TRBV9 | NA | TGTGCCAGCAGCGATGGGCAGGGTAGCCAGCCCCAGCATTTT | CASSDGQGSQPQHF
NA | TRBJ1-3 | TRBV7-8 | NA | TGTGCCAGCAGCTTCACTAGCCGAGTGTCCTCTGGAAACACCATATATTTT | CASSFTSRVSSGNTIYF
NA | TRBJ2-6 | TRBV10-3 | few | TGTGCCATCAGTGAGTCCAAGACAGCCGCTGGGGCCAACGTCCTGACTTTC | CAISESKTAAGANVLTF
TRBD1 | TRBJ1-1 | TRBV30 | few | TGTGCCTGGAGTCCTTGGACAGGGGGGAACACTGAAGCTTTCTTT | CAWSPWTGGNTEAFF
NA | TRBJ1-1 | TRBV2 | NA | TGTGCCAGCAGTGTACGGGTATCGGACACTGAAGCTTTCTTT | CASSVRVSDTEAFF
NA | TRBJ1-5 | TRBV18 | NA | TGTGCCAGCTCACCCGACAGGAATCAGCCCCAGCATTTT | CASSPDRNQPQHF
NA | TRBJ1-1 | TRBV7-9 | NA | TGTGCCAGCAGCCACAATTCGTATCAGGGCCGGAACACTGAAGCTTTCTTT | CASSHNSYQGRNTEAFF
TRBD1 | TRBJ1-6 | TRBV28 | NA | TGTGCCAGCAGGCCGGACAGGGCGAATTCACCCCTCCACTTT | CASRPDRANSPLHF
TRBD2 | TRBJ2-1 | TRBV10-3 | few | TGTGCCATCAGAGGGACTAGCGGGGACTACAATGAGCAGTTCTTC | CAIRGTSGDYNEQFF
NA | TRBJ2-2 | TRBV7-9 | NA | NA | CASNKTGSVTWSCFF
TRBD2 | TRBJ2-1 | TRBV5-4 | few | TGTGCCAGCAGCCCGGGGACTAGCGGGGCCCTCAACAATGAGCAGTTCTTC | CASSPGTSGALNNEQFF
NA | TRBJ2-1 | TRBV10-3 | NA | TGTGCCATCAGTGAGTCGGCAGGGGCCCCCTACAATGAGCAGTTCTTC | CAISESAGAPYNEQFF
TRBD1 | TRBJ1-1 | TRBV27 | NA | TGTGCCAGCAGTTTATCGACGACAGGGGACACTGAAGCTTTCTTT | CASSLSTTGDTEAFF
NA | TRBJ2-1 | TRBV15 | NA | TGTGCCACCAGCTCTCAGAGCAGGGGCGATGAGCAGTTCTTC | CATSSQSRGDEQFF
NA | TRBJ2-7 | TRBV29-1 | NA | TGCAGCGCCAAAACAGGGGGGGCCCCCTACGAGCAGTACTTC | CSAKTGGAPYEQYF
NA | TRBJ2-7 | TRBV5-1 | NA | TGCGCCAGCAGCCCCTGGGTCGGACAGACTTACGAGCAGTACTTC | CASSPWVGQTYEQYF
TRBD1 | TRBJ1-5 | TRBV6-6 | NA | TGTGCCAGCAGCGGCCAGGCCGGGACAGGGAATCAGCCCCAGCATTTT | CASSGQAGTGNQPQHF
NA | TRBJ2-3 | TRBV2 | NA | TGTGCCAGCAGTGCTTTCAAAGGGGGCACAGATACGCAGTATTTT | CASSAFKGGTDTQYF
NA | TRBJ2-1 | TRBV7-2 | NA | TGTGCCAGCAGCCACCCCGGTAATGAGCAGTTCTTC | CASSHPGNEQFF
TRBD2 | TRBJ2-1 | TRBV30 | NA | TGTGCCTGGAACCTAGCGGGAGGGAGAAATGAGCAGTTCTTC | CAWNLAGGRNEQFF
TRBD2 | TRBJ2-1 | TRBV30 | NA | TGTGCCTGGAGGAGCGGGAGGGCAACCGGTATTCCCTACAATGAGCAGTTCTTC | CAWRSGRATGIPYNEQFF
NA | TRBJ2-1 | TRBV7-9 | few | TGTGCCAGCAGCTTTGCAGGGTTGATCTACAATGAGCAGTTCTTC | CASSFAGLIYNEQFF
TRBD2 | TRBJ2-5 | TRBV7-2 | NA | TGTGCCAGCAGCTTAGCGGGGGGGGGCCAAGAGACCCAGTACTTC | CASSLAGGGQETQYF
TRBD1 | TRBJ1-2 | TRBV28 | once | TGTGCCAGCAGTTTACTCGGGACAGGGGACTATGGCTACACCTTC | CASSLLGTGDYGYTF
NA | TRBJ1-4 | TRBV27 | NA | TGTGCCAGCAGTCCTACCTTAGGCGGGCGAGAAAAACTGTTTTTT | CASSPTLGGREKLFF
NA | TRBJ2-5 | TRBV10-3 | few | TGTGCCATCAGTTTTCTAAAGCAAGAGACCCAGTACTTC | CAISFLKQETQYF
TRBD1 | TRBJ1-2 | TRBV5-1 | NA | TGCGCCAGCAGCGGGGGACAGGGGGTTCATGGCTACACCTTC | CASSGGQGVHGYTF
TRBD2 | TRBJ2-7 | TRBV29-1 | NA | TGCAGCGTTGGGCGCGGACTAGCCGACGAGCAGTACTTC | CSVGRGLADEQYF
NA | TRBJ2-1 | TRBV2 | NA | TGTGCCAGCAGTGTACGACTAGGATTGTATAATGAGCAGTTCTTC | CASSVRLGLYNEQFF
NA | TRBJ1-1 | TRBV7-2 | NA | TGTGCCAGCAGCTTGACAGCTACCAACACTGAAGCTTTCTTT | CASSLTATNTEAFF
NA | TRBJ2-3 | TRBV30 | few | TGTGCCTGTTCCGACGGGAACACAGATACGCAGTATTTT | CACSDGNTDTQYF
TRBD2 | TRBJ2-7 | TRBV18 | NA | TGTGCCAGCTCACCGGCGGGAGGGCCCCACGAGCAGTACTTC | CASSPAGGPHEQYF
TRBD1 | TRBJ2-6 | TRBV18 | few | TGTGCCAGCTCACCTATTCCGGGACAGGGCTCTGGGGCCAACGTCCTGACTTTC | CASSPIPGQGSGANVLTF
NA | TRBJ2-1 | TRBV6-5 | NA | TGTGCCAGCAGTCGAGGGGGAAGGGAGCAGTTCTTC | CASSRGGREQFF
TRBD2 | TRBJ2-7 | TRBV6-5 | few | TGTGCCAGCAGGGCTAGCGGAACCTACGAGCAGTACTTC | CASRASGTYEQYF
TRBD1 | TRBJ1-5 | TRBV7-9 | few | TGTGCCAGCAGCGACGGGACAGGGCAGGGTCCCCAGCATTTT | CASSDGTGQGPQHF
TRBD1 | TRBJ2-3 | TRBV5-1 | few | TGCGCCAGCAGTCGGGGACAGGGCGGTGGAGATACGCAGTATTTT | CASSRGQGGGDTQYF